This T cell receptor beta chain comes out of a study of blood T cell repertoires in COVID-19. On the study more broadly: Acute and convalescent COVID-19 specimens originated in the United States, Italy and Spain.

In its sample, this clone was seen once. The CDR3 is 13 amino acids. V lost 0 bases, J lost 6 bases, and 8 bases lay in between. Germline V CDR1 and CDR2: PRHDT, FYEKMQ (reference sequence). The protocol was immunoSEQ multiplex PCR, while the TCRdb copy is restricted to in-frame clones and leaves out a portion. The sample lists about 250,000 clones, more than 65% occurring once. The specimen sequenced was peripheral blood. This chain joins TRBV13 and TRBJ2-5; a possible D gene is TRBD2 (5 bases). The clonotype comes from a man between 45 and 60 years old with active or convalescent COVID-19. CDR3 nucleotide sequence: TGTGCCAGCAGCTTAGGGGAGGCCAAGACCCAGTACTTC. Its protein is CASSLGEAKTQYF.